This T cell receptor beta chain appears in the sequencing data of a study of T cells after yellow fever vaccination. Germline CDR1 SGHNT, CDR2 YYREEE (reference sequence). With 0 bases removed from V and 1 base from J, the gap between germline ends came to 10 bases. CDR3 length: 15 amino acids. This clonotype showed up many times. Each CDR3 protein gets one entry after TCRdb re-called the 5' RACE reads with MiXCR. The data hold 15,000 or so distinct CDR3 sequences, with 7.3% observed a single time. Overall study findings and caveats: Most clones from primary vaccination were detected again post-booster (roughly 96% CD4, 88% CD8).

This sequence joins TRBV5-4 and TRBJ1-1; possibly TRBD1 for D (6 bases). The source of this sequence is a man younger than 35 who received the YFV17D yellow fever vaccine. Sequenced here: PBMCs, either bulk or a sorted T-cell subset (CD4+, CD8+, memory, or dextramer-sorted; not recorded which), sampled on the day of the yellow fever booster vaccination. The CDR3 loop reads CASSLAEGGNTEAFF. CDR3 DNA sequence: TGTGCCAGCAGCTTGGCAGAGGGGGGGAACACTGAAGCTTTCTTT.